This is a list of T cell receptor beta chains from one sample in a study of metastatic and nonmetastatic thyroid tumors. With MiXCR, TCRdb called clones anew from the PCR reads. The sample consists of fewer than 40,000 clones, approximately 18% of them appearing once. Sequencing used blood. Receptor source: a male donor with papillary thyroid cancer or a benign thyroid nodule (not recorded which). Some clones in this sample may be carry-over from other donors' samples. Both conserved end residues are part of each CDR3. D genes are given only for firm matches. A clone size is listed for some rows: how often the clone was seen (once, few, many), or a class if it is expanded.

J gene: TRBJ2-5; clone size: many; V gene: TRBV4-2; D gene: TRBD2; CDR3 protein: CASSPIGTSGQETQYF; CDR3 DNA: TGTGCCAGCAGCCCCATCGGGACTAGCGGGCAAGAGACCCAGTACTTC
J gene: TRBJ2-7; clone size: many; V gene: TRBV11-3; D gene: NA; CDR3 protein: CASSLGTYEQYF; CDR3 DNA: TGTGCCAGCAGCTTGGGGACATACGAGCAGTACTTC
J gene: TRBJ2-7; clone size: NA; V gene: TRBV14; D gene: TRBD2; CDR3 protein: CASSRTSGTSYDQYF; CDR3 DNA: TGTGCCAGCAGCCGGACTAGCGGTACCTCCTACGATCAGTACTTC
J gene: TRBJ1-1; clone size: medium-sized; V gene: TRBV27; D gene: TRBD1; CDR3 protein: CASSSIARGQANTEAFF; CDR3 DNA: TGTGCCAGCAGTTCAATAGCCCGGGGACAGGCGAACACTGAAGCTTTCTTT
J gene: TRBJ1-2; clone size: many; V gene: TRBV19; D gene: NA; CDR3 protein: CASSIRRSNYGYTF; CDR3 DNA: TGTGCCAGTAGTATCCGGAGATCTAACTATGGCTACACCTTC
J gene: TRBJ2-7; clone size: few; V gene: TRBV6-6; D gene: NA; CDR3 protein: CASIYSAGRDQYF; CDR3 DNA: TGTGCCAGCATTTACTCGGCAGGGCGGGATCAGTACTTC
J gene: TRBJ2-1; clone size: many; V gene: TRBV4-2; D gene: NA; CDR3 protein: CASSQVGPVSYNEQFF; CDR3 DNA: TGTGCCAGCAGCCAAGTTGGTCCCGTTTCCTACAATGAGCAGTTCTTC
J gene: TRBJ2-5; clone size: many; V gene: TRBV19; D gene: NA; CDR3 protein: CASSITRGFQETQYF; CDR3 DNA: TGTGCCAGTAGTATAACCCGAGGGTTTCAAGAGACCCAGTACTTC
J gene: TRBJ2-5; clone size: many; V gene: TRBV20-1; D gene: NA; CDR3 protein: CSAPGGPGTQYF; CDR3 DNA: TGCAGTGCCCCCGGGGGGCCTGGGACCCAGTACTTC
J gene: TRBJ1-2; clone size: NA; V gene: TRBV5-4; D gene: TRBD1; CDR3 protein: CASSLEGDRGRFYGYTF; CDR3 DNA: TGTGCCAGCAGCCTGGAGGGGGACAGGGGGCGATTCTATGGCTACACCTTC
J gene: TRBJ2-2; clone size: NA; V gene: TRBV5-6; D gene: NA; CDR3 protein: CASSLGLANTGELFF; CDR3 DNA: TGTGCCAGCAGCTTGGGACTAGCGAACACCGGGGAGCTGTTTTTT
J gene: TRBJ2-1; clone size: NA; V gene: TRBV28; D gene: NA; CDR3 protein: CASSLASNEQFF; CDR3 DNA: TGTGCCAGCAGCCTTGCCAGCAATGAGCAGTTCTTC
J gene: TRBJ1-1; clone size: many; V gene: TRBV9; D gene: TRBD1; CDR3 protein: CASSGGDSRLMNTEAFF; CDR3 DNA: TGTGCCAGCAGCGGGGGGGACAGCCGACTCATGAACACTGAAGCTTTCTTT
J gene: TRBJ2-5; clone size: few; V gene: TRBV6-2/TRBV6-3; D gene: NA; CDR3 protein: CASSYMTIGSPQETQYF; CDR3 DNA: TGTGCCAGCAGTTACATGACTATCGGGAGCCCCCAAGAGACCCAGTACTTC
J gene: TRBJ2-7; clone size: NA; V gene: TRBV12-3/TRBV12-4; D gene: TRBD2; CDR3 protein: CASSSSGGGPNYEQYF; CDR3 DNA: TGTGCCAGCAGTTCTAGCGGTGGTGGCCCTAACTACGAGCAGTACTTC
J gene: TRBJ2-7; clone size: many; V gene: TRBV5-1; D gene: TRBD1; CDR3 protein: CASRTTGDDEQYF; CDR3 DNA: TGCGCCAGCAGAACTACAGGGGACGACGAGCAGTACTTC
J gene: TRBJ2-1; clone size: many; V gene: TRBV5-1; D gene: NA; CDR3 protein: CASSSPRKDGLLTLRSSYNEQFF; CDR3 DNA: TGCGCCAGCAGCTCCCCAAGAAAAGACGGACTCCTAACTTTAAGAAGCTCCTACAATGAGCAGTTCTTC
J gene: TRBJ1-2; clone size: many; V gene: TRBV7-9; D gene: NA; CDR3 protein: CASSLAGPNYGYTF; CDR3 DNA: TGTGCCAGCAGCTTAGCTGGTCCGAACTATGGCTACACCTTC
J gene: TRBJ2-5; clone size: many; V gene: TRBV27; D gene: TRBD1; CDR3 protein: CASSFGQGQETQYF; CDR3 DNA: TGTGCCAGCAGTTTCGGACAGGGCCAAGAGACCCAGTACTTC
J gene: TRBJ2-1; clone size: NA; V gene: TRBV3-1; D gene: TRBD1; CDR3 protein: CASSQEGGRDRGKSSYNEQFF; CDR3 DNA: TGTGCCAGCAGCCAAGAAGGGGGACGGGACAGGGGGAAGAGCTCCTACAATGAGCAGTTCTTC
J gene: TRBJ1-4; clone size: many; V gene: TRBV5-4; D gene: NA; CDR3 protein: CASSQAGTDEKLFF; CDR3 DNA: TGTGCCAGCAGCCAAGCCGGGACGGATGAAAAACTGTTTTTT
J gene: TRBJ2-2; clone size: few; V gene: TRBV2; D gene: TRBD2; CDR3 protein: CASSPSGGNTGELFF; CDR3 DNA: TGTGCCAGCAGCCCTAGCGGGGGAAACACCGGGGAGCTGTTTTTT
J gene: TRBJ1-2; clone size: many; V gene: TRBV14; D gene: NA; CDR3 protein: CASSPGSYGYTF; CDR3 DNA: TGTGCCAGCAGCCCCGGCAGTTATGGCTACACCTTC
J gene: TRBJ2-6; clone size: NA; V gene: TRBV19; D gene: TRBD1; CDR3 protein: CASSTLAGTGDSGANVLTF; CDR3 DNA: TGTGCCAGTAGTACTCTAGCCGGGACAGGGGACTCTGGGGCCAACGTCCTGACTTTC
J gene: TRBJ2-1; clone size: NA; V gene: TRBV4-1; D gene: NA; CDR3 protein: CASSQSDYNEQFF; CDR3 DNA: TGCGCCAGCAGCCAGAGTGACTACAATGAGCAGTTCTTC
J gene: TRBJ1-3; clone size: many; V gene: TRBV5-1; D gene: NA; CDR3 protein: CASSSGTSGNTIYF; CDR3 DNA: TGCGCCAGCAGCTCTGGGACTTCAGGAAACACCATATATTTT
J gene: TRBJ1-3; clone size: many; V gene: TRBV4-1; D gene: NA; CDR3 protein: CASSQVSSEQISGNTIYF; CDR3 DNA: TGCGCCAGCAGCCAAGTATCGTCAGAACAGATCTCTGGAAACACCATATATTTT
J gene: TRBJ1-1; clone size: few; V gene: TRBV6-5; D gene: NA; CDR3 protein: CASSYSPGRNNEAFF; CDR3 DNA: TGTGCCAGCAGTTACTCCCCTGGACGGAACAATGAAGCTTTCTTT
J gene: TRBJ2-3; clone size: many; V gene: TRBV27; D gene: TRBD2; CDR3 protein: CASSLSGPGTSSDTQYF; CDR3 DNA: TGTGCCAGCAGTTTATCAGGTCCCGGGACTAGCTCAGATACGCAGTATTTT
J gene: TRBJ2-5; clone size: many; V gene: TRBV7-6; D gene: NA; CDR3 protein: CASSLAGETQYF; CDR3 DNA: TGTGCCAGCAGCTTAGCTGGGGAGACCCAGTACTTC
J gene: TRBJ2-3; clone size: many; V gene: TRBV5-1; D gene: TRBD2; CDR3 protein: CASSSLTSGRTTDTQYF; CDR3 DNA: TGCGCCAGCAGCTCCCTAACTAGCGGGAGGACCACAGATACGCAGTATTTT
J gene: TRBJ1-5; clone size: NA; V gene: TRBV24-1; D gene: NA; CDR3 protein: CATSDERGGGPQHF; CDR3 DNA: TGTGCCACCAGTGATGAACGGGGAGGGGGGCCCCAGCATTTT
J gene: TRBJ1-3; clone size: many; V gene: TRBV4-1; D gene: TRBD1; CDR3 protein: CASSHYRDRGRSGNTIYF; CDR3 DNA: TGCGCCAGCAGCCACTACCGGGACAGGGGACGCTCTGGAAACACCATATATTTT
J gene: TRBJ2-1; clone size: many; V gene: TRBV7-9; D gene: TRBD2; CDR3 protein: CASSSPSGGAYEQFF; CDR3 DNA: TGTGCCAGCAGCTCTCCTAGCGGGGGTGCTTATGAGCAGTTCTTC
J gene: TRBJ2-7; clone size: NA; V gene: TRBV27; D gene: TRBD1; CDR3 protein: CASSPRTGAYEQYF; CDR3 DNA: TGTGCCAGCAGCCCACGGACAGGAGCCTACGAGCAGTACTTC
J gene: TRBJ1-1; clone size: many; V gene: TRBV6-6; D gene: NA; CDR3 protein: CASSYSATTPEAFF; CDR3 DNA: TGTGCCAGCAGTTACTCGGCCACGACCCCGGAAGCTTTCTTT
J gene: TRBJ2-1; clone size: NA; V gene: TRBV6-2/TRBV6-3; D gene: NA; CDR3 protein: CASSSTRGQFF; CDR3 DNA: TGTGCCAGCAGTTCGACTAGGGGGCAGTTCTTC
J gene: TRBJ1-1; clone size: many; V gene: TRBV7-9; D gene: TRBD1; CDR3 protein: CASSFSDRRYTEAFF; CDR3 DNA: TGTGCCAGCAGCTTTTCGGACAGGAGATACACTGAAGCTTTCTTT
J gene: TRBJ2-2; clone size: many; V gene: TRBV5-1; D gene: NA; CDR3 protein: CASSSLTDTGELFF; CDR3 DNA: TGCGCCAGCAGCAGCCTAACAGACACCGGGGAGCTGTTTTTT
J gene: TRBJ2-7; clone size: NA; V gene: TRBV7-4; D gene: NA; CDR3 protein: CASGTLYEQYF; CDR3 DNA: TGTGCCAGCGGGACCCTATACGAGCAGTACTTC
J gene: TRBJ2-5; clone size: many; V gene: TRBV12-5; D gene: NA; CDR3 protein: CASGLVRGQETQYF; CDR3 DNA: TGTGCTAGTGGTTTGGTCAGGGGCCAAGAGACCCAGTACTTC
J gene: TRBJ2-3; clone size: many; V gene: TRBV12-3/TRBV12-4; D gene: TRBD1; CDR3 protein: CASSLVRTGGDTQYF; CDR3 DNA: TGTGCCAGCAGTTTAGTCAGGACAGGAGGAGATACGCAGTATTTT
J gene: TRBJ1-2; clone size: NA; V gene: TRBV20-1; D gene: NA; CDR3 protein: CSARRGEHFYGYTF; CDR3 DNA: TGCAGTGCTAGGAGGGGAGAACATTTCTATGGCTACACCTTC
J gene: TRBJ2-1; clone size: many; V gene: TRBV10-2; D gene: NA; CDR3 protein: CASSESGLHSVNEQFF; CDR3 DNA: TGCGCCAGCAGTGAGTCCGGACTACACTCGGTGAATGAGCAGTTCTTC
J gene: TRBJ2-7; clone size: many; V gene: TRBV10-3; D gene: NA; CDR3 protein: CAISSGTRTYEQYF; CDR3 DNA: TGTGCCATCAGCTCCGGGACACGTACCTACGAGCAGTACTTC
J gene: TRBJ2-1; clone size: many; V gene: TRBV9; D gene: TRBD1; CDR3 protein: CASSVQGAIYNEQFF; CDR3 DNA: TGTGCCAGCAGCGTTCAGGGGGCGATCTACAATGAGCAGTTCTTC
J gene: TRBJ2-7; clone size: medium-sized; V gene: TRBV12-3/TRBV12-4; D gene: NA; CDR3 protein: CASSLGPSYEQYF; CDR3 DNA: TGTGCCAGCAGTTTAGGACCTTCCTACGAGCAGTACTTC
J gene: TRBJ2-5; clone size: many; V gene: TRBV5-1; D gene: NA; CDR3 protein: CASSFDSVSETQYF; CDR3 DNA: TGCGCCAGCAGCTTTGATAGCGTATCAGAGACCCAGTACTTC
J gene: TRBJ2-1; clone size: NA; V gene: TRBV6-2/TRBV6-3; D gene: NA; CDR3 protein: CASRTQMGLKNEQFF; CDR3 DNA: TGTGCCAGCAGGACGCAGATGGGTTTGAAGAATGAGCAGTTCTTC
J gene: TRBJ2-3; clone size: many; V gene: TRBV7-8; D gene: NA; CDR3 protein: CASIGEGVQYF; CDR3 DNA: TGTGCCAGTATTGGGGAGGGGGTGCAGTATTTT
J gene: TRBJ2-5; clone size: many; V gene: TRBV5-8; D gene: NA; CDR3 protein: CASSLEGSLSGETQYF; CDR3 DNA: TGTGCCAGCAGCTTGGAGGGCAGCCTCTCGGGAGAGACCCAGTACTTC
J gene: TRBJ2-2; clone size: many; V gene: TRBV4-1; D gene: NA; CDR3 protein: CASSQGLGELFF; CDR3 DNA: TGCGCCAGCAGCCAGGGACTTGGGGAGCTGTTTTTT
J gene: TRBJ2-3; clone size: many; V gene: TRBV30; D gene: NA; CDR3 protein: CAWSPRSGDLSDTQYF; CDR3 DNA: TGTGCCTGGAGCCCCCGGTCGGGGGACCTTTCGGATACGCAGTATTTT